These 30 T cell receptor beta chains share one sample of origin, sequenced in a study of T-cell reconstitution after alpha-beta-depleted transplantation in children. The authors prepared the TCRbeta library with unique molecular identifiers. TCRdb reprocessed the PCR reads with MiXCR, giving one entry per CDR3 protein. The sample lists hundreds of thousands of distinct CDR3 sequences; roughly 8.2% were seen once. The source material was PBMCs, mostly from graft donor cells, sampled 180 days after TCRalphabeta/CD19-depleted stem cell transplant. Receptors originate from a male patient younger than 18 who had a stem cell transplant for acute lymphoblastic leukemia, so the T cells may come from the graft donor.

This clonotype has at least ten counts. The chain combines TRBV5-1 with TRBJ2-1; no clear D gene. The CDR3 covers 13 residues. CDR1 and CDR2 from the germline V gene are SGHRS and YFSETQ. Trimming took off 4 bases at V and 6 bases at J, with 11 bases between the two ends. The DNA of the CDR3 is TGCGCCAGCAGCGAGGTTAGCATCAATGAGCAGTTCTTC. Its translation is CASSEVSINEQFF.

This clonotype appeared many times. The CDR3 spells CSVGGASYTF. CDR3 DNA sequence: TGCAGCGTTGGGGGGGCTAGCTACACCTTC. The V gene is TRBV29-1, the J gene TRBJ1-2; tentatively, D is TRBD1 (6 bases). This CDR3 has 10 amino acids. Germline V CDR1 and CDR2: SQVTM, ANQGSEA. V was trimmed by 4 bases and J by 9 bases, leaving 9 bases between them.

This clonotype occurred many times. This chain links TRBV10-3 with TRBJ1-1; D remains unclear. The germline V gene has CDR1 ENHRY and CDR2 SYGVKD. V shed 6 bases and J shed 8 bases, with 13 bases lying between them. The length of the CDR3 is 12 residues. The CDR3 loop reads CAIRTTSGEAFF. Written as DNA, the CDR3 is TGTGCCATCAGAACGACCTCAGGAGAAGCTTTCTTT.

Notes on this clonotype: A much larger clonotype is one base distant, so this may be a read error. This chain joins TRBV3-1 and TRBJ2-5, with TRBD2 as a possible D gene (5 bases). CDR3 size: 16 residues. CDR1 and CDR2 from the germline V gene are LGHDT and YNNKEL (reference sequence). The CDR3 nucleotides are TGTGCCACCAGCCAAGACCTTGGACTGGGGCAAGAGACCCAGTACTTC. Its translation: CATSQDLGLGQETQYF.

This clonotype has at least ten counts. This rearrangement joins TRBV7-9 to TRBJ2-2, with no clear D. V gave up 2 bases and J gave up 6 bases, with 10 bases separating them. This CDR3 contains 14 residues. The germline gives CDR1 SEHNR, CDR2 FQNEAQ (reference sequence). The CDR3 DNA follows: TGTGCCAGCAGCTTAAGCGCCGTGGCCGGGGAGCTGTTTTTT. Amino acids: CASSLSAVAGELFF.

This clonotype was seen a handful of times. The chain employs TRBV6-5 and TRBJ2-2, with D perhaps matching TRBD1 (6 bases). This CDR3 comprises 15 residues. Trimming removed 3 bases from V and 6 bases from J, with 14 bases in between. Germline V CDR1 and CDR2: MNHEY, SVGAGI. The CDR3 is CASSYWDIRAGELFF. The CDR3 bases are TGTGCCAGCAGTTATTGGGACATAAGGGCCGGGGAGCTGTTTTTT.

This clonotype appeared many times. The chain links TRBV20-1 to TRBJ1-5; D perhaps matches TRBD1 (5 bases). CDR3 length equals 15 residues. The germline gives CDR1 DFQATT, CDR2 SNEGSKA (reference sequence). DNA of the CDR3: TGCAGGGGACCAAACCCACTGGATAGCAATCAGCCCCAGCATTTT. Its protein product is CRGPNPLDSNQPQHF.

This chain joins TRBV9 and TRBJ2-7, with 7 bases identical to TRBD2. This CDR3 has 15 amino acids. Germline CDR1 is SGDLS and CDR2 is YYNGEE. With V trimmed by 0 bases and J by 3 bases, 6 bases remained unmatched. CDR3 DNA sequence: TGTGCCAGCAGCGTAGGGGGAGCGGGGAACTACGAGCAGTACTTC. Translating it yields CASSVGGAGNYEQYF.

This clonotype was picked up many times. The rearrangement joins TRBV6-5 to TRBJ1-5; tentatively, D is TRBD1 (6 bases). The CDR3 is 15 amino acids. Germline lookup yields CDR1 MNHEY and CDR2 SVGAGI. V was trimmed by 3 bases and J by 5 bases, leaving 14 bases between them. In DNA form, the CDR3 reads TGTGCCAGCAGTTATGGGGGGGCAAGGGATCAGCCCCAGCATTTT. Translating it yields CASSYGGARDQPQHF.

This clonotype was found many times. The genes are TRBV7-3 and TRBJ2-2, with D tentatively TRBD2 (5 bases). The CDR3 length is 13 residues. Per germline, CDR1 SGHTA and CDR2 FQGTGA. V gave up 5 bases and J gave up 11 bases, with 15 bases separating them. The CDR3: CASSTPGRPELFF. The CDR3 DNA reads as TGTGCCAGCAGCACGCCGGGAAGGCCTGAGCTGTTTTTT.

In its sample, this clonotype was seen many times. This chain joins TRBV29-1 and TRBJ1-4; the match to TRBD1 covers 7 bases. With V trimmed by 7 bases and J by 2 bases, 4 bases remained unmatched. Per germline, CDR1 SQVTM and CDR2 ANQGSEA. The CDR3 runs 13 residues. In DNA, the CDR3 is TGCAGCGCCAGACAGGGTACTAATGAAAAACTGTTTTTT. It specifies CSARQGTNEKLFF.

This clonotype was counted ten times or more. This sequence joins TRBV7-2 and TRBJ1-1, with a possible D match to TRBD1 (6 bases). Trimming removed 1 base at V and 3 bases at J, with 18 bases between. The germline V gene encodes CDR1 SGHTA and CDR2 FQGNSA. The CDR3 consists of 17 residues. The CDR3 nucleotides read TGTGCCAGCAGCTTAGTAGTGGGGGCTTCCTTAGACACTGAAGCTTTCTTT. Translating it yields CASSLVVGASLDTEAFF.

This clonotype was observed many times. At one end, the junction sequence differs from germline, possibly due to a read error. V and J are TRBV6-2 or TRBV6-3 and TRBJ1-5; TRBD1 matches 7 bases. Germline V gene data show CDR1 as MNHEY and CDR2 as SVGEGT. The CDR3 extends over 16 amino acids. CDR3 DNA: TGTGCCAGCAGTTACCGTGACAGGGCCCTCAATCAGCTCCAGCATTTT. Encoded protein: CASSYRDRALNQLQHF.

This clonotype was detected a few times. This chain links TRBV25-1 with TRBJ1-1; TRBD1 might be the D (5 bases). V was trimmed by 2 bases and J by 1 base, leaving 8 bases between them. This CDR3 comprises 14 residues. Germline V gives CDR1 MGHDK, CDR2 SYGVNS. This CDR3 is CASSEPGRNTEAFF. DNA of the CDR3: TGTGCCAGCAGTGAACCAGGGAGGAACACTGAAGCTTTCTTT.

This clonotype has only a few counts. This chain links TRBV18 with TRBJ2-3, with D perhaps matching TRBD2 (6 bases). This CDR3 contains 16 residues. Trimming pared 3 bases from V and 4 bases from J, leaving 17 bases between. Germline assignment: CDR1 KGHSH and CDR2 LQKENI. CDR3 sequence reads: CASSPTGLRPPDTQYF. DNA of the CDR3: TGTGCCAGCTCACCGACGGGACTCCGACCCCCAGATACGCAGTATTTT.

A remark on this clonotype: A junction boundary mismatches the germline segment, possibly from a read error. The gene calls are TRBV4-2 and TRBJ2-7; D gene uncertain. The CDR3 has 12 amino acids. Germline assignment: CDR1 LGHNA and CDR2 YNFKEQ. CDR3 sequence (DNA): TGTGCCAGCAGCCAAGGGGGTTACGAGCCGTACTTC. This sequence encodes CASSQGGYEPYF.

This clonotype was recorded at least ten times. This chain connects TRBV28 to TRBJ1-5; perhaps TRBD1 as D (6 bases). The CDR3 runs 20 residues. Germline lookup yields CDR1 MDHEN and CDR2 SYDVKM. Trimming shortened V by 6 bases and J by 0 bases, and 27 bases separated the two germline ends. Written as DNA, the CDR3 is TGTGCCAGCAGACCATGGTCGGGTCCGAGGGGGGGCTATAGCAATCAGCCCCAGCATTTT. This codes for CASRPWSGPRGGYSNQPQHF.

This clonotype was seen at least ten times. The chain uses TRBV7-9 and TRBJ2-3; 8 positions match TRBD1. The CDR3 is 16 amino acids. V dropped 5 bases and J dropped 1; count of bases not matched to a gene: 8. Germline lookup yields CDR1 SEHNR and CDR2 FQNEAQ (reference sequence). The CDR3 here is CASSPRQGMGTDTQYF. The CDR3 nucleotides read TGTGCCAGCAGCCCAAGACAGGGGATGGGCACAGATACGCAGTATTTT.

This clonotype was seen at least ten times. The CDR3 loop is CATSKDRGKNIQYF. The DNA of the CDR3 is TGTGCCACCAGCAAAGACAGGGGTAAAAACATTCAGTACTTC. The genes are TRBV15 and TRBJ2-4, with 8 bases aligning to TRBD1. V lost 4 bases and J lost 4; bases outside the gene matches: 3. CDR3 size: 14 residues. Germline assignment: CDR1 LNHNV and CDR2 YYDKDF (reference sequence). Full variable domain (missing parts from reference TRBV15 and TRBJ2-4): DAMVIQNPRYQVTQFGKPVTLSCSQTLNHNVMYWYQQKSSQAPKLLFHYYDKDFNNEADTPDNFQSRRPNTSFCFLDIRSPGLGDTAMYLCATSKDRGKNIQYFGAGTRLSVL.

This clonotype has a count of ten or more. Sequence at one end of the junction differs from germline and may be a read error. The chain is built from TRBV28 and TRBJ2-1; D unresolved. From germline, CDR1 is MDHEN and CDR2 SYDVKM. This CDR3 has 14 residues. The CDR3 region has the DNA TGTGCCAGCAGTTTATCGGATTGGTGGAGATTAGCAAACTTC. Encoded protein: CASSLSDWWRLANF.

The rearrangement joins TRBV10-2 to TRBJ1-5, with D tentatively TRBD1 (6 bases). The CDR3 has 17 residues. Germline CDR1 is WSHSY and CDR2 is SAAADI. V was trimmed by 5 bases and J by 2 bases, leaving 19 bases between them. CDR3 in amino acids: CASSSEQGVGGNQPQHF. DNA for the CDR3: TGCGCCAGCAGTTCCGAACAGGGAGTGGGGGGCAATCAGCCCCAGCATTTT.

Ten or more counts support this clonotype. This chain links TRBV9 with TRBJ1-3; 10 bases fit TRBD1. From germline, CDR1 is SGDLS and CDR2 YYNGEE. V shed 2 bases and J 0 bases; nucleotides not matched to a gene: 2. The CDR3 contains 16 residues. The CDR3: CASSVTGGFSGNTIYF. The DNA for the CDR3 is TGTGCCAGCAGCGTGACAGGGGGCTTCTCTGGAAACACCATATATTTT.

This clonotype was found many times. The chain employs TRBV12-3 or TRBV12-4 and TRBJ2-3; the D gene is possibly TRBD2 (6 bases). The CDR3 is 15 amino acids. V was shortened by 4 bases and J by 2 bases, with 13 bases between the two germline ends. The CDR3 here is CASSSWDLNTDTQYF. In DNA form, the CDR3 reads TGTGCCAGCAGTTCATGGGACTTAAACACAGATACGCAGTATTTT.

The sample holds one count of this clonotype. The chain combines TRBV6-2 or TRBV6-3 with TRBJ2-2; tentative D call: TRBD1 (7 bases). The CDR3 loop spans 20 amino acids. Germline CDR1 and CDR2: MNHEY and SVGEGT. Trimming pared 0 bases from V and 8 bases from J, leaving 28 bases between. As DNA, the CDR3 is TGTGCCAGCAGTTACTCGAGTCTTATAGGGGCAGGGGGAGGTAAGGGGGAGCTGTTTTTT. Its protein is CASSYSSLIGAGGGKGELFF.

This clonotype occurred many times. The chain joins TRBV7-7 to TRBJ2-3; weak D call: TRBD2 (6 bases). CDR1 is SSHAT, CDR2 FNYEAQ, per germline (reference sequence). V dropped 5 bases and J dropped 5 bases, with 14 bases sitting between them. The CDR3 has 14 amino acids. Here the CDR3 reads CASSPGDPQDTQYF. The CDR3, as DNA: TGTGCCAGCAGCCCGGGGGACCCACAAGATACGCAGTATTTT.

There are many counts of this clonotype. The rearrangement uses TRBV6-1 and TRBJ2-1; the match to TRBD2 covers 8 bases. The CDR3 totals 17 residues. V lost 8 bases and J lost 4; bases outside the gene matches: 16. CDR1 and CDR2 (germline): MNHNS, SASEGT. The CDR3 coding sequence is TGTGCCAGCTCTTGGTTCGGGGGGGGGCCGGTGTACAATGAGCAGTTCTTC. Its translation is CASSWFGGGPVYNEQFF.

Ten or more counts support this clonotype. The V and J genes are TRBV6-2 or TRBV6-3 and TRBJ1-2; a weak D match, TRBD1 (6 bases). The germline V gene has CDR1 MNHEY and CDR2 SVGEGT. The CDR3 contains 14 residues. The V gene lost 6 bases and the J gene lost 0 bases, with 11 bases spanning the gap. The CDR3 bases are TGTGCCAGCAGGCGGACAGCCGCTAACTATGGCTACACCTTC. It specifies CASRRTAANYGYTF.

This clonotype was observed many times. This sequence joins TRBV3-1 and TRBJ2-3; D uncertain. CDR3 size: 13 residues. V dropped 6 bases and J dropped 6 bases, with 13 bases sitting between them. Germline loops: CDR1 LGHDT, CDR2 YNNKEL (reference sequence). CDR3: CASRRTATDTQYF. CDR3 coding DNA: TGTGCCAGCAGGAGGACCGCGACGGATACGCAGTATTTT.

This clonotype was seen ten or more times. The chain uses TRBV12-3 or TRBV12-4 and TRBJ1-2; 8 bases map to TRBD1. V shed 1 base, J shed 3 bases, and the junction held 4 bases outside the gene matches. The CDR3 is 15 residues long. CDR3 bases: TGTGCCAGCAGTTTAGGGACAGGGTGGTACTATGGCTACACCTTC. Amino acids: CASSLGTGWYYGYTF.

This clonotype was picked up a small number of times. The chain has TRBV7-8 and TRBJ1-4; the D gene is possibly TRBD1 (5 bases). Germline assignment: CDR1 SGHVS and CDR2 FQNEAQ. Trimming cost V 6 bases and J 8 bases, with 19 bases left between them. The CDR3 totals 15 residues. The CDR3 here is CASRMGEAGREKLFF. CDR3 nucleotides: TGTGCCAGCAGGATGGGGGAGGCGGGAAGGGAAAAACTGTTTTTT.